The rows below give T cell receptor beta chains drawn from one sample of a study of OX40 agonist ivuxolimab in advanced cancers. TCRdb's copy holds only in-frame clones and misses some; the assay was immunoSEQ multiplex PCR. This sample yields 19,000 or so clones, of which around 67% are seen a single time; over 25% belongs to the top ten. The sequences come from CD4+ or CD8+ T cells sorted from blood, collected in a trial of the OX40 agonist ivuxolimab. The source of these receptors is an adult with an advanced solid tumor such as melanoma, head and neck, liver or kidney cancer. CDR3s leave out the opening cysteine and the closing phenylalanine or tryptophan. A D gene is named only where the DNA matches it firmly. Rows may omit the clone size; those that give it use once, few, many or a size class.

abundance	v_gene	d_gene	j_gene	CDR3aa
NA	TRBV7-9	NA	TRBJ2-3	ASSPRFGLGDTQY
NA	TRBV7-8	NA	TRBJ1-2	ASSLGTDPYGYT
NA	TRBV4-3	NA	TRBJ2-3	ASSRAAYTDTQY
NA	TRBV28	TRBD1	TRBJ1-5	ASSPDRASNQPQH
NA	TRBV28	TRBD1	TRBJ2-7	ASSLSRTGPEQY
NA	TRBV7-8	NA	TRBJ2-7	ASSFLGRALTYEQY
NA	TRBV14	NA	TRBJ2-7	ASSQEGALARSYEQY
NA	TRBV7-9	TRBD2	TRBJ2-1	ASSLVSGGDEQF
NA	TRBV19	NA	TRBJ1-2	ASSIDRDGYT
NA	TRBV30	NA	TRBJ2-7	AWSWGDEQY
medium-sized	TRBV9	NA	TRBJ1-2	ASSVDGAGRSNYGYT
NA	TRBV4-1	TRBD2	TRBJ2-1	ASSQVLGSGSGEQF
NA	TRBV7-2	TRBD2	TRBJ2-5	ASSATLAGVEQTQY
once	TRBV10-2	NA	TRBJ1-3	ASSDGVSGNTIY
medium-sized	TRBV27	NA	TRBJ1-2	ASSSPGTYGYT
NA	TRBV21-1	NA	TRBJ1-4	ASSPIYRDRGTIWEKLF
NA	TRBV19	TRBD2	TRBJ2-7	ASSPSSGSEQY
NA	TRBV11-3	NA	TRBJ2-6	ASSSGKPGAGANVLT
NA	TRBV7-6	TRBD1	TRBJ2-7	ASSLAPDRDYEQY
NA	TRBV7-3	NA	TRBJ2-7	ASSLGQRYEQY
few	TRBV11-2	TRBD1	TRBJ1-1	ASSLGQVIAF
NA	TRBV27	NA	TRBJ2-3	ASSLWSGDTDTQY
NA	TRBV4-1	NA	TRBJ2-7	ASSQGAGFPYEQY
once	TRBV19	NA	TRBJ1-1	ASSIDGLFMNTEAF
medium-sized	TRBV4-1	TRBD2	TRBJ2-7	ASSYTSGLPYEQY
NA	TRBV29-1	NA	TRBJ2-7	SVEIPDRGYYEQY
NA	TRBV19	TRBD2	TRBJ2-5	ASSISGSVETQY
NA	TRBV27	TRBD2	TRBJ2-1	ASSSSGSPYNEQF
NA	TRBV7-9	NA	TRBJ1-3	ASSLEAGRPSGNTIY
NA	TRBV28	NA	TRBJ1-4	ASRSRTNEKLF
NA	TRBV6-4	TRBD1	TRBJ2-3	ASSDEGATDTQY
NA	TRBV4-1	NA	TRBJ1-4	ASSQFPEPTNEKLF
NA	TRBV11-2	NA	TRBJ1-3	ASSESGGGGQRNTIY
NA	TRBV6-1	NA	TRBJ1-2	ASRGPDFGGYT
NA	TRBV7-2	NA	TRBJ1-1	ASSGGKGTLTEAF
NA	TRBV6-6	NA	TRBJ1-1	ASSYTTGVTEAF
NA	TRBV5-1	TRBD2	TRBJ2-3	ASSLAIDGASGRTSTDTQY
NA	TRBV27	NA	TRBJ2-4	ASSPRQAGKNIQY
once	TRBV4-3	TRBD2	TRBJ2-1	ASSPLLGLEEYNEQF
NA	TRBV5-6	NA	TRBJ1-2	ASSFGRGYGYT
NA	TRBV7-3	TRBD2	TRBJ2-7	ASSSGLAGGYGMYEQY
NA	TRBV27	NA	TRBJ2-2	ASSLQTGNTGELF
NA	TRBV10-2	TRBD1	TRBJ1-2	ASSESPGQGVLRGYT
medium-sized	TRBV5-1	NA	TRBJ1-1	ASSLIGGQPNTEAF
NA	TRBV6-5	TRBD1	TRBJ2-7	ASSYSTGVFEQY